A single T cell receptor beta chain is shown here with its context. As yet, its antigen is unknown. This record comes from a study of T-cell reconstitution after alpha-beta-depleted transplantation in children. Points from the study as a whole: Newly made T cells mostly supplied T-cell counts and diversity one year after transplant.

Germline trimming cut 5 bases from V and 0 bases from J; bases unmatched to any gene: 3. Germline CDR1 is SGHTA and CDR2 is FQGTGA. The CDR3 length is 14 residues. Preparation of the TCRbeta library involved a method that used unique molecular identifiers. TCRdb redid the calling of the PCR reads with MiXCR, one entry per CDR3 protein. The table has roughly 490,000 distinct CDR3 sequences, 11% seen once. The genes are TRBV7-3 and TRBJ2-5, with 7 bases that match TRBD1. The origin of this receptor is a female patient aged 2 to 10 who had a stem cell transplant for aplastic anemia, so the T cells may come from the graft donor. Source: PBMCs, mostly from graft donor cells, taken 180 days after TCRalphabeta/CD19-depleted stem cell transplant. The CDR3 here is CASSIGTDQETQYF. The CDR3 region has the DNA TGTGCCAGCAGCATCGGGACAGACCAAGAGACCCAGTACTTC.